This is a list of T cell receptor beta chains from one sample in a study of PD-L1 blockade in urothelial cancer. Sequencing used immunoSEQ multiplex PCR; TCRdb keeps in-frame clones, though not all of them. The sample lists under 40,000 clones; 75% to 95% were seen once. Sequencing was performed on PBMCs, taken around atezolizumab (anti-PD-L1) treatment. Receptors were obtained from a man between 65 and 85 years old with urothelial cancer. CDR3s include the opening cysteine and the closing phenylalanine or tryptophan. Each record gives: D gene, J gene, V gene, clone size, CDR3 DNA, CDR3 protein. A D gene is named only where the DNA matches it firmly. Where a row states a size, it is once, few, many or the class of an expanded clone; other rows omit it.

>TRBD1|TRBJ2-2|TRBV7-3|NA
TGTGCCAGCAGCCTTGACAGGGCGAACACCGGGGAGCTGTTTTTT
CASSLDRANTGELFF
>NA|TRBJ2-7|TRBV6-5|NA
TGTGCCAGCAGTTACAATGACGGGGACGAGCAGTACTTC
CASSYNDGDEQYF
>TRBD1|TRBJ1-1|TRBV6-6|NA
TGTGCCAGCATCTCCAGACAGGGGGCGGACACTGAAGCTTTCTTT
CASISRQGADTEAFF
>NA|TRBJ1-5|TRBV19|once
TGTGCCAGTAGTATAGGCCAGGCGTTTAATCAGCCCCAGCATTTT
CASSIGQAFNQPQHF
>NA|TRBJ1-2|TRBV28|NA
TGTGCCAGCAGTTTTGCGGCAGGGCTTGCCTATGGCTACACCTTC
CASSFAAGLAYGYTF
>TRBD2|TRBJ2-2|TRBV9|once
TGTGCCAGCAGCGCCCGGGGAGCGGGAGGTATTGTTTCCGGGGAGCTGTTTTTT
CASSARGAGGIVSGELFF
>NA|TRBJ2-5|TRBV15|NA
TGTGCCACCAGCAGAGGGGCCGGTGCCCAAGAGACCCAGTACTTC
CATSRGAGAQETQYF
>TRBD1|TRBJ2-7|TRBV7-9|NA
TGTGCCAGCAGCTTTCAGGGGGCAGGCTACGAGCAGTACTTC
CASSFQGAGYEQYF
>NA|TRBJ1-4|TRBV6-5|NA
TGTGCCAGCAGTTTAGGGGCGACAGCAACTAATGAAAAACTGTTTTTT
CASSLGATATNEKLFF
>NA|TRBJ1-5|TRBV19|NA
TGTGCCAGTACGAGCGGGGGTCTTGGGAATCAGCCCCAGCATTTT
CASTSGGLGNQPQHF
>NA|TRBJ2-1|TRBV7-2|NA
TGTGCCAGCAGCTTAGCGCATAATCTAGCAAATGAGCAGTTCTTC
CASSLAHNLANEQFF
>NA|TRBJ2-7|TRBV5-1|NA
TGCGCCAGCAGCCCAGGGCAGGGCCCCTACGAGCAGTACTTC
CASSPGQGPYEQYF
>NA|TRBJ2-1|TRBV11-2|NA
TGTGCCAGCAGCTCGAACACCTACAATGAGCAGTTCTTC
CASSSNTYNEQFF
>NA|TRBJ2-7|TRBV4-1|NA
TGCGCCAGCAGCCTAGAGGGGAGTGGCGAGCAGTACTTC
CASSLEGSGEQYF
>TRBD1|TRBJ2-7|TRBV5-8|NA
TGTGCCAGCAGCTTGCGGGACAGGGGGATCCACGAGCAGTACTTC
CASSLRDRGIHEQYF
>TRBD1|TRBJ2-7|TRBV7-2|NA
TGTGCCAGCAGCCCGGACAGGGTTTCTCTCGAGCAGTACTTC
CASSPDRVSLEQYF
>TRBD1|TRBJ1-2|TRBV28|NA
TGTGCCAGCAGTTTAAGGGTCGGGGGACAGGACGGATCCTATGGCTACACCTTC
CASSLRVGGQDGSYGYTF
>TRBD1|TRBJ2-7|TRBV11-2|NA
TGTGCCAGCAGCCAGGACAGGGCCGGCGAGCAGTACTTC
CASSQDRAGEQYF
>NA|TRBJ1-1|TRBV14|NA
TGTGCCAGCAGCCTTAACCCGAGCTTGAACACTGAAGCTTTCTTT
CASSLNPSLNTEAFF
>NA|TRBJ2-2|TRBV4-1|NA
TGCGCCAGCAAAAGTACTAGCCTCACCGGGGAGCTGTTTTTT
CASKSTSLTGELFF
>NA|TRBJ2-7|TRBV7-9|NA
TGTGCCAGCAGCTTAGGGACAGTCAGCTCCTACGAGCAGTACTTC
CASSLGTVSSYEQYF
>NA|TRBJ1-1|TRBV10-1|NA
TGCGCCAGCAGTGAGGGGGGGGCCACTGAAGCTTTCTTT
CASSEGGATEAFF
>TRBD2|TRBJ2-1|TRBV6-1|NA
TGTGCCAGCAGCGGCGGGAGCTCCTACAATGAGCAGTTCTTC
CASSGGSSYNEQFF
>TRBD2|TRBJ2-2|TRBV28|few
TGTGCCACACGAGGGACTAGCGGACCGACCGGGGAGCTGTTTTTT
CATRGTSGPTGELFF
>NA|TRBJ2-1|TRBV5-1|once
TGCGCCAGCAGCTGGGGGGGCAGGTCTAATGAGCAGTTCTTC
CASSWGGRSNEQFF
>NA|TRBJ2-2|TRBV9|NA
TGTGCCAGCAGCGTAGTACAAACCGGGGAGCTGTTTTTT
CASSVVQTGELFF
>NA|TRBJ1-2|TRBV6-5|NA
TGTGCCAGCAGTTTAAAGACAGAGTCGGTTACCTATGGCTACACCTTC
CASSLKTESVTYGYTF
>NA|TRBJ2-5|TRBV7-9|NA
TGTGCCAGCAGCCGGCCCGGTTGGAGGGGCCAAGAGACCCAGTACTTC
CASSRPGWRGQETQYF
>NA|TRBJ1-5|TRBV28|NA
TGTGCCAGCAGTTCCAGGACTGGCGATCAGCCCCAGCATTTT
CASSSRTGDQPQHF
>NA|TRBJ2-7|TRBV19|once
TGTGCCAGTAACCGGGGCCTGGGGGGCGAGCAGTACTTC
CASNRGLGGEQYF
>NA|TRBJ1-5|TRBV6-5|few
TGTGCCAGCAGGCTCCGAGGAGGGCAGCCCCAGCATTTT
CASRLRGGQPQHF
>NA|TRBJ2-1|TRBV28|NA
TGTGCCAGCAGTTTAGGGGCCCAAACCCCCGCAATTCGGGAGCAGTTCTTC
CASSLGAQTPAIREQFF
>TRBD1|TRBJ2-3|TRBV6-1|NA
TGTGCCAGCAGTGAAGCGCAATTTAGACAGGGGACAGATACGCAGTATTTT
CASSEAQFRQGTDTQYF
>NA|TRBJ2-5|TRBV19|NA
TGTGCCAGTAGTATAGTGGCAGGCCAAGAGACCCAGTACTTC
CASSIVAGQETQYF
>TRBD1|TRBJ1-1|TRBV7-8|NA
TGTGCCAGCAGCTTTCAGGGGGCCTTTGACACTGAAGCTTTCTTT
CASSFQGAFDTEAFF
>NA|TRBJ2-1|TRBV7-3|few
TGTGCCAGCAGCTTAAGAAATACAGGCTATGAGCAGTTCTTC
CASSLRNTGYEQFF
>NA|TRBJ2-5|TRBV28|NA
TGTGCCAGCAGTTTACGTATGAGGTTTCAAGAGACCCAGTACTTC
CASSLRMRFQETQYF
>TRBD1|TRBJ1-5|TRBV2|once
TGTGCCAGCAGTAAGGGACAGGGGGCTTTTCAGCCCCAGCATTTT
CASSKGQGAFQPQHF
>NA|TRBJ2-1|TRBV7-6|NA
TGTGCCAGCAGCCTGATTACGGGACTCTACAATGAGCAGTTCTTC
CASSLITGLYNEQFF
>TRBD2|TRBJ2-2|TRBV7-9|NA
TGTGCCAGCCTTGGGACTAGCGGGAACACCGGGGAGCTGTTTTTT
CASLGTSGNTGELFF
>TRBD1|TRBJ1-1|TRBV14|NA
TGTGCCAGCAGCCTCCGGACAGGGTTGAACACTGAAGCTTTCTTT
CASSLRTGLNTEAFF
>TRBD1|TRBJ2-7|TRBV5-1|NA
TGCGCCAGCAGTCGGGGACAGACAGGCTCCTACGAGCAGTACTTC
CASSRGQTGSYEQYF
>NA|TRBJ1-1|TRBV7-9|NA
TGTGCCAGCAGCTTAGGGCATAACACTGAAGCTTTCTTT
CASSLGHNTEAFF
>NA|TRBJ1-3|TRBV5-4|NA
TGTGCCAGCCTTGAGGAACCTTCTGGAAACACCATATATTTT
CASLEEPSGNTIYF
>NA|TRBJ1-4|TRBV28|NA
TGTGCCAGCAGTTTAACCAACAGTGCAACTAATGAAAAACTGTTTTTT
CASSLTNSATNEKLFF
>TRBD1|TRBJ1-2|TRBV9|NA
TGTGCCAGCAGCGGCCCGGACAGGGGCTATGGCTACACCTTC
CASSGPDRGYGYTF